Listed here is a single T cell receptor (beta chain). The antigen remains undetermined. This entry is derived from a study of vaccination effects on CD4 cells after COVID-19. A roughly ten-day culture period preceded the isolation of CD4+ T cells. The cohort was immunized with two doses of either the BNT162b2 or mRNA-1273 vaccine. Assay used: immunoSEQ multiplex PCR; TCRdb lists only in-frame clones, some missing. The table records 50,000 to 60,000 clones, about four fifths of them present only once. The CDR3 has 14 amino acids. V shed 3 bases, J shed 4 bases, and the junction held 5 bases outside the gene matches. Germline lookup yields CDR1 ENHRY and CDR2 SYGVKD. Findings and caveats of the study: Whether induced by infection or by vaccine, clones showed marked clonal contraction late after vaccination. Only a single clone (1 of 255 vaccine-induced clones in healthy vaccinees) cross-reacted with common cold coronaviruses.

The input for sequencing was CD4+ T cells from PBMCs cultured without peptide, taken after COVID-19 vaccination. This sequence joins TRBV10-3 and TRBJ1-1, with 7 bases aligning to TRBD1. The receptor was derived from a human donor who received a COVID-19 vaccine. The CDR3 DNA reads as TGTGCCATCAGTGAAGATAACAGGGGCACTGAAGCTTTCTTT. This gives the protein CAISEDNRGTEAFF.